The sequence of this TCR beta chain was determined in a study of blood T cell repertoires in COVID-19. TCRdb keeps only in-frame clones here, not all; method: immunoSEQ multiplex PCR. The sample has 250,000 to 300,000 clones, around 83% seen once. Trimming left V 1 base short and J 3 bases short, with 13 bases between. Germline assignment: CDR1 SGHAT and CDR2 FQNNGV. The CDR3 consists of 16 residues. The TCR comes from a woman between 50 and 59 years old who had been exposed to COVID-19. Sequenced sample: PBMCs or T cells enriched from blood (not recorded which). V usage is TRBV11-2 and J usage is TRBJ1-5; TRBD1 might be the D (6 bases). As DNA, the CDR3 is TGTGCCAGCAGCTTAGGTGGCAGGGGTCACAATCAGCCCCAGCATTTT. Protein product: CASSLGGRGHNQPQHF.